These 10 T cell receptor beta chains were sequenced from one sample in a study of technical replicates of blood from a few donors. The assay was immunoSEQ multiplex PCR, and TCRdb's table has in-frame clones only and misses some. The top ten clones hold roughly an eighth of a sample with approximately 14,000 clones, around 80% of them seen once. Sequencing was performed on PBMCs. These receptors originate from a human donor in good health.

CDR3 loop: CASSVGTGAYEQYF. CDR3 coding DNA: TGTGCCAGCAGCGTCGGGACAGGCGCCTACGAGCAGTACTTC. This sequence joins TRBV7-8 and TRBJ2-7, with 8 nucleotides matching TRBD1. Trimming cost V 5 bases and J 2 bases; bases outside gene matches: 5. Germline CDR1 reads SGHVS; CDR2 reads FQNEAQ. CDR3 length: 14 residues.

This clone showed up just a few times. The chain joins TRBV4-2 to TRBJ1-4, with 9 bases that match TRBD1. The CDR3 consists of 18 residues. The trim removed 0 bases at V and 8 bases at J, leaving 13 bases unmatched. Germline lookup yields CDR1 LGHNA and CDR2 YNFKEQ. The CDR3 region has the DNA TGTGCCAGCAGCCAAGATATGACAGGGGGGAACGCAGGGGAAAAACTGTTTTTT. It encodes CASSQDMTGGNAGEKLFF.

This clone was recorded a few times. The rearrangement links TRBV2 to TRBJ1-5; unclear D gene. The V gene lost 1 base and the J gene lost 6 bases, with 13 bases spanning the gap. Germline CDR1 is SNHLY and CDR2 is FYNNEI. The CDR3 is 15 residues long. DNA of the CDR3: TGTGCCAGCAGTGAAGGAAGGTCAGGTAGTCAGCCCCAGCATTTT. Translating gives CASSEGRSGSQPQHF.

The chain carries TRBV7-9 and TRBJ1-4, with TRBD1 identical over 9 bases. The CDR3 totals 14 residues. Germline V lookup: CDR1 SEHNR, CDR2 FQNEAQ (reference sequence). V dropped 5 bases and J dropped 8; count of bases not matched to a gene: 6. The DNA of the CDR3 is TGTGCCAGCAGCCGACAGGGGGGCGGCGAAAAACTGTTTTTT. Its translation: CASSRQGGGEKLFF.

The rearrangement joins TRBV19 to TRBJ2-1; 16 bases agree with TRBD2. Germline V CDR1 and CDR2: LNHDA, SQIVND (reference sequence). Germline trimming cut 4 bases from V and 1 base from J; bases unmatched to any gene: 13. CDR3 length: 21 residues. The CDR3 here is CASSNPLSGTSGRGSYNEQFF. CDR3 coding DNA: TGTGCCAGTAGTAACCCCCTCTCCGGGACTAGCGGGAGGGGGTCCTACAATGAGCAGTTCTTC.

This sequence joins TRBV5-1 and TRBJ2-2; a possible D gene is TRBD1 (5 bases). Germline loops: CDR1 SGHRS, CDR2 YFSETQ. The CDR3 covers 15 residues. Trimming removed 0 bases from V and 10 bases from J, with 16 bases in between. This CDR3 is CASSLAVVEGEELFF. As DNA, the CDR3 is TGCGCCAGCAGCTTGGCAGTGGTGGAAGGGGAGGAGCTGTTTTTT.

This clone came up a few times. This chain connects TRBV28 to TRBJ2-1, with D perhaps TRBD2 (6 bases). The germline V gene encodes CDR1 MDHEN and CDR2 SYDVKM. The CDR3 loop spans 18 amino acids. The V end was cut by 7 bases, the J end by 3 bases, with 25 bases between. DNA for the CDR3: TGTGCCAGCACCCTCATTGGGACTCCAGAAAATTACTACAATGAGCAGTTCTTC. It specifies CASTLIGTPENYYNEQFF. The full variable domain, with the rest looked up from reference TRBV28 and TRBJ2-1, is DVKVTQSSRYLVKRTGEKVFLECVQDMDHENMFWYRQDPGLGLRLIYFSYDVKMKEKGDIPEGYSVSREKKERFSLILESASTNQTSMYLCASTLIGTPENYYNEQFFGPGTRLTVL.

This clone was recorded a few times. The V gene is TRBV19, the J gene TRBJ1-3, with 7 bases matching TRBD1. This CDR3 contains 16 residues. Looked up from germline, CDR1 is LNHDA and CDR2 is SQIVND (reference sequence). The V and J ends lost 5 bases and 0 bases, in that order; junction bases with no gene match: 7. This chain's CDR3 is CASSPGTVASGNTIYF. The CDR3 DNA reads TGTGCCAGTAGTCCTGGGACAGTAGCCTCTGGAAACACCATATATTTT.

The chain links TRBV6-6 to TRBJ1-3; D not resolved. CDR1 and CDR2 (germline): MNHNY, SVGAGI (reference sequence). V lost 6 bases and J lost 8, with 11 bases in between. The CDR3 has 12 amino acids. DNA for the CDR3: TGTGCCAGCAGCCCCGGTGATGACACCATATATTTT. Residues: CASSPGDDTIYF.

This clone was seen a handful of times. The CDR3, as DNA: TGTGCCAGCAGCCCCAGGCCCCAGATGGGAGACACTGAAGCTTTCTTT. Translation: CASSPRPQMGDTEAFF. The V gene is TRBV7-9, the J gene TRBJ1-1; no reliable D call. V lost 5 bases and J lost 3, with 19 bases in between. The CDR3 runs 16 residues. The germline V gene encodes CDR1 SEHNR and CDR2 FQNEAQ (reference sequence).